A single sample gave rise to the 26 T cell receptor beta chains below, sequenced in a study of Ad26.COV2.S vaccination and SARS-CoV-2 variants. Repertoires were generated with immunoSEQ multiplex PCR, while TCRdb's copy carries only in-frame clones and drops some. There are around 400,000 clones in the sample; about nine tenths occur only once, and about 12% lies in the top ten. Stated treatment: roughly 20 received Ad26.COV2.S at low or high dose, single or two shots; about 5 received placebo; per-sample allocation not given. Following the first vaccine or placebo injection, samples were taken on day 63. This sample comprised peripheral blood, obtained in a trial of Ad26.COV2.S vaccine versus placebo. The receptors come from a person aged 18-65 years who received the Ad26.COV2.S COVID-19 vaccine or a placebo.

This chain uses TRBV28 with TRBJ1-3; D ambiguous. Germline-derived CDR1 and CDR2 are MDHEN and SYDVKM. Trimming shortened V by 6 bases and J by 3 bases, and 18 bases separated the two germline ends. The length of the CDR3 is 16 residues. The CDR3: CASRLSLGNRGNTIYF. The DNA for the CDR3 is TGTGCCAGCAGGCTCTCACTGGGCAATCGTGGAAACACCATATATTTT.

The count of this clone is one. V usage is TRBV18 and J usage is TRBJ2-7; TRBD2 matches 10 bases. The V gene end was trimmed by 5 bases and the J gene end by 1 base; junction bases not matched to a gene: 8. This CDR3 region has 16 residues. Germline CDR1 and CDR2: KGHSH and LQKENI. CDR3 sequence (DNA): TGTGCCAGCTCAAGCGGGAGGGCTGCCTTATCCTACGAGCAGTACTTC. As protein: CASSSGRAALSYEQYF. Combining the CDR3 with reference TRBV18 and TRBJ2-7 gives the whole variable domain NAGVMQNPRHLVRRRGQEARLRCSPMKGHSHVYWYRQLPEEGLKFMVYLQKENIIDESGMPKERFSAEFPKEGPSILRIQQVVRGDSAAYFCASSSGRAALSYEQYFGPGTRLTVT.

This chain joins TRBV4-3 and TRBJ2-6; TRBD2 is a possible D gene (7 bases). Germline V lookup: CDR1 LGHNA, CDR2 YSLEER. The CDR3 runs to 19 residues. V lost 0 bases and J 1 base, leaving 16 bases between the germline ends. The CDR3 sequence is CASSQDQGGASSGANVLTF. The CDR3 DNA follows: TGCGCCAGCAGCCAAGATCAAGGGGGGGCAAGTTCTGGGGCCAACGTCCTGACTTTC.

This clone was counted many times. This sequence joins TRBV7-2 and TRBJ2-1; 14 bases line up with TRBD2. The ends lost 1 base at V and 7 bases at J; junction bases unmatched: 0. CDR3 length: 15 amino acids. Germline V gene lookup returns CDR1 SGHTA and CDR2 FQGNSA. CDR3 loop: CASSLGLAGGNEQFF. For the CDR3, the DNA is TGTGCCAGCAGCTTAGGACTAGCGGGAGGGAATGAGCAGTTCTTC. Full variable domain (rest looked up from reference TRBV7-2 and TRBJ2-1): GAGVSQSPSNKVTEKGKDVELRCDPISGHTALYWYRQSLGQGLEFLIYFQGNSAPDKSGLPSDRFSAERTGGSVSTLTIQRTQQEDSAVYLCASSLGLAGGNEQFFGPGTRLTVL.

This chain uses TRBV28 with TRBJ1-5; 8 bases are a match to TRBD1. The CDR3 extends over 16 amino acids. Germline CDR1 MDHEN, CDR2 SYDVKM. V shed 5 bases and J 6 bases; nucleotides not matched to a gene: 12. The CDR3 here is CASSPPPTGEGQPQHF. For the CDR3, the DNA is TGTGCCAGCAGTCCCCCTCCGACAGGGGAGGGTCAGCCCCAGCATTTT.

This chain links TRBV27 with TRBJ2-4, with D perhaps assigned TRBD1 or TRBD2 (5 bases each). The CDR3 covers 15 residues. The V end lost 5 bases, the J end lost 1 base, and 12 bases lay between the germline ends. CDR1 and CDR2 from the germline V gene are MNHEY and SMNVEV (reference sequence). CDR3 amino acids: CASSRGAGAKNIQYF. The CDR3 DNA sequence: TGTGCCAGCAGTCGAGGGGCAGGGGCCAAAAACATTCAGTACTTC.

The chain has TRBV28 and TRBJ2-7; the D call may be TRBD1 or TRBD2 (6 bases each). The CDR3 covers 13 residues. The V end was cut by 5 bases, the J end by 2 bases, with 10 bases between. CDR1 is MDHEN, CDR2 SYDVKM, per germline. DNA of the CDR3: TGTGCCAGCAGTGGGGGGCCCCCCTACGAGCAGTACTTC. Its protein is CASSGGPPYEQYF.

This CDR3 reads CASSQLRHTGELFF. CDR3 sequence (DNA): TGTGCCAGCAGTCAACTGAGACACACCGGGGAGCTGTTTTTT. This sequence joins TRBV6-2 or TRBV6-3 and TRBJ2-2; D is unclear. Trimming stripped 5 bases from V and 3 bases from J, with 10 bases between. This CDR3 spans 14 amino acids. Germline CDR1 and CDR2: MNHEY and SVGEGT.

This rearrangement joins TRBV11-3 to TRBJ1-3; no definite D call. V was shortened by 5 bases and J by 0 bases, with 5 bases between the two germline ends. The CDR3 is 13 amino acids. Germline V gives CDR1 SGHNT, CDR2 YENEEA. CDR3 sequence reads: CASSPDSGNTIYF. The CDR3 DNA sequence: TGTGCCAGCAGCCCTGACTCTGGAAACACCATATATTTT.

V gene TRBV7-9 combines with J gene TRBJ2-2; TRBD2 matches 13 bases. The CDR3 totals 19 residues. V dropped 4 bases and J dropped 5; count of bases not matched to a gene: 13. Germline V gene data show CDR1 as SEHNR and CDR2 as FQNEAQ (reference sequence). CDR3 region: CASSSHPGLAGVGTGELFF. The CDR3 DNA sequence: TGTGCCAGCAGCTCGCACCCTGGACTAGCGGGAGTAGGGACCGGGGAGCTGTTTTTT. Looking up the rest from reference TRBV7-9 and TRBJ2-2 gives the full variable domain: DTGVSQNPRHKITKRGQNVTFRCDPISEHNRLYWYRQTLGQGPEFLTYFQNEAQLEKSRLLSDRFSAERPKGSFSTLEIQRTEQGDSAMYLCASSSHPGLAGVGTGELFFGEGSRLTVL.

CDR3 DNA sequence: TGTGCCAGTAGTATGGGGGGTGAGCAGTTCTTC. This gives the protein CASSMGGEQFF. This rearrangement joins TRBV19 to TRBJ2-1, with D possibly being TRBD2 (6 bases). From germline, CDR1 is LNHDA and CDR2 SQIVND (reference sequence). The CDR3 spans 11 residues. The V and J ends lost 3 bases and 9 bases respectively, with 6 bases between them. The full variable domain, completed using reference TRBV19 and TRBJ2-1, is DGGITQSPKYLFRKEGQNVTLSCEQNLNHDAMYWYRQDPGQGLRLIYYSQIVNDFQKGDIAEGYSVSREKKESFPLTVTSAQKNPTAFYLCASSMGGEQFFGPGTRLTVL.

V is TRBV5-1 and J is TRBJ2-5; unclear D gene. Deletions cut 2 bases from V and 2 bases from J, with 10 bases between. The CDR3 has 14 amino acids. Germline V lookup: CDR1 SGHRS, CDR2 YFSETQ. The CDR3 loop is CASSFGQKQETQYF. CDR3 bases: TGCGCCAGCAGCTTCGGCCAGAAACAAGAGACCCAGTACTTC. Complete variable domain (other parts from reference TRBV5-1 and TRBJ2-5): KAGVTQTPRYLIKTRGQQVTLSCSPISGHRSVSWYQQTPGQGLQFLFEYFSETQRNKGNFPGRFSGRQFSNSRSEMNVSTLELGDSALYLCASSFGQKQETQYFGPGTRLLVL.

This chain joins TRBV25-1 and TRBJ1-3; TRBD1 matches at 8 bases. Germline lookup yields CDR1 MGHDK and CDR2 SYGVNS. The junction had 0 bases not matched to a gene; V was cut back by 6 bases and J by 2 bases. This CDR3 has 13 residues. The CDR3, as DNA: TGTGCCAGCAGACAGGGGGCTGGAAACACCATATATTTT. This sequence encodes CASRQGAGNTIYF.

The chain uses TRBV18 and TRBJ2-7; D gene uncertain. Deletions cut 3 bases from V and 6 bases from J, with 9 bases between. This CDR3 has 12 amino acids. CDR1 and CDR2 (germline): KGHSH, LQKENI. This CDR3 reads CASSPPSGEQYF. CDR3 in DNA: TGTGCCAGCTCACCGCCGAGTGGCGAGCAGTACTTC.

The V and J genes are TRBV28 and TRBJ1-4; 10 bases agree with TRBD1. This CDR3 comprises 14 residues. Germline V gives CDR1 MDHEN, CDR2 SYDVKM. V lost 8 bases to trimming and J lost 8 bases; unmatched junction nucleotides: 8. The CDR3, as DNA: TGTGCCAGCGGGGGGACAGGGGACGGGGAAAAACTGTTTTTT. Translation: CASGGTGDGEKLFF.

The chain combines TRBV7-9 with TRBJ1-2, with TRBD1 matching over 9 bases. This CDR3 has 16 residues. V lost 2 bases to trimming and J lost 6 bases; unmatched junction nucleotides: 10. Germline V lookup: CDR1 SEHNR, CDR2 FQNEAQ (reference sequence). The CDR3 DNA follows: TGTGCCAGCAGCTTAAGAGGCGACAGGGGGGTCCATGGCTACACCTTC. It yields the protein CASSLRGDRGVHGYTF. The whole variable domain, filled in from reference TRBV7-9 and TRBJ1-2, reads DTGVSQNPRHKITKRGQNVTFRCDPISEHNRLYWYRQTLGQGPEFLTYFQNEAQLEKSRLLSDRFSAERPKGSFSTLEIQRTEQGDSAMYLCASSLRGDRGVHGYTFGSGTRLTVV.

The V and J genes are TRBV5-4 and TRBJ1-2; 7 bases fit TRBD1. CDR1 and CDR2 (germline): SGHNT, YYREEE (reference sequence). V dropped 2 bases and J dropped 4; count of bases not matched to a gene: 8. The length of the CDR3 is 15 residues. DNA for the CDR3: TGTGCCAGCAGCTTCCCCGGGACAGAGCCCTATGGCTACACCTTC. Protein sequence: CASSFPGTEPYGYTF.

This CDR3 is CASSLEVARGWDEQFF. CDR3 in DNA: TGTGCCAGCAGCTTGGAAGTAGCCAGGGGATGGGATGAGCAGTTCTTC. This chain connects TRBV5-8 to TRBJ2-1, with D maybe TRBD1 (6 bases). The CDR3 runs 16 residues. V was pared by 0 bases and J by 8 bases, with 18 bases between. Germline CDR1 and CDR2: SGHTS and YDEGEE.

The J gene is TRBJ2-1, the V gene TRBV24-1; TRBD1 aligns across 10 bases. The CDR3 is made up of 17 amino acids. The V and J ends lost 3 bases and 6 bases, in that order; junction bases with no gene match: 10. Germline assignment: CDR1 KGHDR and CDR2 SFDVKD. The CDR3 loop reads CATSDQGGTGELNEQFF. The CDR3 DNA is TGTGCCACCAGTGATCAAGGCGGGACAGGGGAACTCAATGAGCAGTTCTTC.

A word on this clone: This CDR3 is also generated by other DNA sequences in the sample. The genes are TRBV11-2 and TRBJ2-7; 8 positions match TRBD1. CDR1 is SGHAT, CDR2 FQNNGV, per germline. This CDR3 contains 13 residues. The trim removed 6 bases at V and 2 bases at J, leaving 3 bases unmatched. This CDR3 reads CASSLDRAYEQYF. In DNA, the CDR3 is TGTGCCAGCAGTTTGGACAGGGCCTACGAGCAGTACTTC.

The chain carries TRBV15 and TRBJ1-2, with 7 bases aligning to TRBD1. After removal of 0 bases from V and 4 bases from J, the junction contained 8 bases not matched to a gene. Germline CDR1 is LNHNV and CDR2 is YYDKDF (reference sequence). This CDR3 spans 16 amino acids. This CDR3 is CATSRDRTGPFYGYTF. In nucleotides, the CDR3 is TGTGCCACCAGCAGAGATCGGACAGGCCCATTCTATGGCTACACCTTC.

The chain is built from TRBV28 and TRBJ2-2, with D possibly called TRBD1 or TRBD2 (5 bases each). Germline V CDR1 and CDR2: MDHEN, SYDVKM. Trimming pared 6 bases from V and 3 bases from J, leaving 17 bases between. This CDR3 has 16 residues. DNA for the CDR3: TGTGCCAGCAGCGGGCACGGGACGGAGTACACCGGGGAGCTGTTTTTT. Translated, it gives CASSGHGTEYTGELFF.

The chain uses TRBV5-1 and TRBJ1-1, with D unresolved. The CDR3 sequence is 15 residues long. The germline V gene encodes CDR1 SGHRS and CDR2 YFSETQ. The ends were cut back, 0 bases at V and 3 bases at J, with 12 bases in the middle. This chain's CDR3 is CASSLGLGGYTEAFF. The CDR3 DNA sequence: TGCGCCAGCAGCTTGGGCCTGGGAGGGTACACTGAAGCTTTCTTT.

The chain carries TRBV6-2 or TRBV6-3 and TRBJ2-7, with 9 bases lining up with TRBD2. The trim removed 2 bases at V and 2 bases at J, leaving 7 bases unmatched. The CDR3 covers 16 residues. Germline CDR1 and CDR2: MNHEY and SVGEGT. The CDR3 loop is CASSYATTSGTYEQYF. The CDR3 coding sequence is TGTGCCAGCAGTTACGCGACGACTAGCGGAACCTACGAGCAGTACTTC.

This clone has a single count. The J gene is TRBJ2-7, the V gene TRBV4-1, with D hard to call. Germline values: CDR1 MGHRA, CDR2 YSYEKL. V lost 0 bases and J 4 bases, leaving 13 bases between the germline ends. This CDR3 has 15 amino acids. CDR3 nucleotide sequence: TGCGCCAGCAGCCAAGATGAGACCGACACATACGAGCAGTACTTC. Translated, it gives CASSQDETDTYEQYF.

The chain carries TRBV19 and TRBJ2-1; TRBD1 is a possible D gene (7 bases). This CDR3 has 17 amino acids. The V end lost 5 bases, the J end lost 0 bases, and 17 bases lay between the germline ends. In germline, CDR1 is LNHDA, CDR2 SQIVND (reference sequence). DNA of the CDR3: TGTGCCAGTAGTCCCAGGGGGGACGTAAGCTCCTACAATGAGCAGTTCTTC. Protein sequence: CASSPRGDVSSYNEQFF.